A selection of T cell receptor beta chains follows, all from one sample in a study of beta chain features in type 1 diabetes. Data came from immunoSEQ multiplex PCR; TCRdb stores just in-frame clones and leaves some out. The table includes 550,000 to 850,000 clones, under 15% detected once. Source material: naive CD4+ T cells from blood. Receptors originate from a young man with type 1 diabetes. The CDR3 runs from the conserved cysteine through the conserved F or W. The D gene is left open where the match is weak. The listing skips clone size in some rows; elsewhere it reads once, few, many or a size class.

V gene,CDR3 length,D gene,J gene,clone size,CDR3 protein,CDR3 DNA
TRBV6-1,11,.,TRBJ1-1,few,CASRGRAEAFF,TGTGCCTCCCGCGGGCGGGCTGAAGCTTTCTTT
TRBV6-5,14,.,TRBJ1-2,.,CASSYSWAAGGYTF,TGTGCCAGCAGTTACTCGTGGGCAGCTGGTGGCTACACCTTC
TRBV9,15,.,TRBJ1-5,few,CASNAMGDSNQPQHF,TGTGCCAGCAACGCAATGGGAGATAGCAATCAGCCCCAGCATTTT
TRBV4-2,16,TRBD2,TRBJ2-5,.,CASSQELAGREETQYF,TGTGCCAGCAGCCAAGAACTAGCGGGGCGTGAGGAGACCCAGTACTTC
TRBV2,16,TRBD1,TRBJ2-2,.,CASSLTGAQNTGELFF,TGTGCCAGCAGTCTTACAGGGGCCCAGAACACCGGGGAGCTGTTTTTT
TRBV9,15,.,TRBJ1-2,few,CASSPSQGVSYGYTF,TGTGCCAGCAGCCCATCACAGGGCGTAAGCTATGGCTACACCTTC
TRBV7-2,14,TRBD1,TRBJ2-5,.,CASINRGYGETQYF,TGTGCCAGCATTAACAGGGGGTATGGCGAGACCCAGTACTTC
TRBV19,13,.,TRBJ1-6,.,CASGGDPNSPLHF,TGTGCCAGCGGGGGGGACCCCAATTCACCCCTCCACTTT
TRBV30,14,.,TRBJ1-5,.,CAWSKGGSNQPQHF,TGTGCCTGGAGTAAGGGAGGGAGCAATCAGCCCCAGCATTTT
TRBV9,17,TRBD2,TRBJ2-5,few,CASSVGVLAGYQETQYF,TGTGCCAGCAGCGTAGGTGTTCTAGCGGGCTACCAAGAGACCCAGTACTTC
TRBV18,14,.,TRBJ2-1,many,CASSPTQGSNEQFF,TGTGCCAGCTCACCTACGCAGGGTAGCAATGAGCAGTTCTTC
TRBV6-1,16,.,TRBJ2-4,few,CASSVGRGSKGNIQYF,TGTGCCAGCAGTGTAGGCAGGGGCTCCAAGGGGAACATTCAGTACTTC
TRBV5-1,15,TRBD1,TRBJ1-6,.,CASSVDRPDNSPLHF,TGCGCCAGCAGCGTGGACAGGCCCGATAATTCACCCCTCCACTTT
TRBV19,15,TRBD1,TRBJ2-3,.,CASSGTGGPADTQYF,TGTGCCAGTAGTGGGACAGGGGGCCCGGCGGATACGCAGTATTTT
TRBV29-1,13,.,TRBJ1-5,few,CSVVGQGGQPQHF,TGCAGCGTTGTTGGTCAGGGTGGTCAGCCCCAGCATTTT
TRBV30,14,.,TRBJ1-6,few,CAWRGAGWNSPLHF,TGTGCCTGGAGGGGGGCCGGATGGAATTCACCCCTCCACTTT
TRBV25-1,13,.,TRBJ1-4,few,CASREGFGEKLFF,TGTGCCAGCAGGGAGGGGTTTGGGGAAAAACTGTTTTTT
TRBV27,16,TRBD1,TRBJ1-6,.,CASRGQASSYNSPLHF,TGTGCCAGCAGGGGACAGGCGAGCTCCTATAATTCACCCCTCCACTTT
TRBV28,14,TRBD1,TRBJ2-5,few,CASSSWTGKETQYF,TGTGCCAGCAGTTCTTGGACAGGGAAGGAGACCCAGTACTTC
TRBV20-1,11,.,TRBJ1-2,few,CSASRSNGYTF,TGCAGTGCTAGTCGGTCAAATGGCTACACCTTC
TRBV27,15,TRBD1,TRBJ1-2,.,CASSSADRAIYGYTF,TGTGCCAGCAGTTCCGCGGACAGGGCCATCTATGGCTACACCTTC
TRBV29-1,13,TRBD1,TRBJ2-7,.,CSFGGQGIYEQYF,TGCAGCTTTGGGGGACAGGGGATCTACGAGCAGTACTTC
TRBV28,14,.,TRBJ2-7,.,CASSRPRDTYEQYF,TGTGCCAGCAGCCGTCCGCGGGACACCTACGAGCAGTACTTC
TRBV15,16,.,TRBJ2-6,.,CATSREKNSGANVLTF,TGTGCCACCAGCAGAGAGAAAAACTCTGGGGCCAACGTCCTGACTTTC
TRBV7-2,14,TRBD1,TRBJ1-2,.,CASSRDRGNYGYTF,TGTGCCAGCAGCCGAGACAGGGGGAACTATGGCTACACCTTC
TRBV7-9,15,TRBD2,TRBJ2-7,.,CASSPQGGVWDEQYF,TGTGCCAGCAGCCCCCAGGGAGGGGTGTGGGACGAGCAGTACTTC
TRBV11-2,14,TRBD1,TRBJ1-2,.,CASSSLTGGASYTF,TGTGCCAGCAGCTCCCTCACAGGGGGCGCGAGCTACACCTTC
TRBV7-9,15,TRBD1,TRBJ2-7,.,CASSRWDRGGYEQYF,TGTGCCAGCAGCCGTTGGGACAGGGGAGGCTACGAGCAGTACTTC
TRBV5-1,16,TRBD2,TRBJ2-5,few,CASSLEGTSGVETQYF,TGCGCCAGCAGCTTGGAAGGGACTAGCGGGGTAGAGACCCAGTACTTC
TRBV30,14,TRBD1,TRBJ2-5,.,CAWSVGGQGGMQYF,TGTGCCTGGAGTGTCGGGGGACAGGGCGGCATGCAGTACTTC
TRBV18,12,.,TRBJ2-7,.,CASSSRDYEQYF,TGTGCCAGCTCGTCACGCGACTACGAGCAGTACTTC
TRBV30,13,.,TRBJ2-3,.,CAWSVAGVDTQYF,TGTGCCTGGAGTGTAGCCGGGGTAGATACGCAGTATTTT
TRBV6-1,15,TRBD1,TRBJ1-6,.,CASSDWGDSLSPLHF,TGTGCCAGCAGTGATTGGGGGGACAGCCTTTCACCCCTCCACTTT
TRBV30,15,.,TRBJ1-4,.,CAWRHGGLANEKLFF,TGTGCCTGGCGCCACGGAGGGCTAGCTAATGAAAAACTGTTTTTT
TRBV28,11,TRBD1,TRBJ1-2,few,CASSSWTGDTF,TGTGCCAGCAGTTCCTGGACAGGGGACACCTTC
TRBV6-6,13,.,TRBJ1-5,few,CASSRINGQPQHF,TGTGCCAGCAGCCGAATAAACGGACAGCCCCAGCATTTT
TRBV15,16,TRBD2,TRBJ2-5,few,CATSPMAGGSQETQYF,TGTGCCACCAGCCCGATGGCGGGGGGGTCCCAAGAGACCCAGTACTTC
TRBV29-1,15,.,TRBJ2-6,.,CSVGKGGSGANVLTF,TGCAGCGTCGGAAAAGGGGGTTCTGGGGCCAACGTCCTGACTTTC
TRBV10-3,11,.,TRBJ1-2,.,CAISRGNGYTF,TGTGCCATCAGTAGGGGGAATGGCTACACCTTC
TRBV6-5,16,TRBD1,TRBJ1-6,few,CASSYSKQGSTSPLHF,TGTGCCAGCAGTTACTCGAAACAGGGGTCTACCTCACCCCTCCACTTT
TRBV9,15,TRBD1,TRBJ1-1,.,CASSVAGAGGTEAFF,TGTGCCAGCAGCGTGGCTGGGGCAGGGGGAACTGAAGCTTTCTTT
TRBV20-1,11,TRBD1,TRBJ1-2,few,CSAPGQAGYTF,TGCAGTGCTCCGGGACAGGCTGGCTACACCTTC
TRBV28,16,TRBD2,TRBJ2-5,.,CASSLSSGGAPRAQYF,TGTGCCAGCAGTTTATCCAGCGGGGGAGCCCCACGGGCCCAGTACTTC
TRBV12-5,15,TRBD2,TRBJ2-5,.,CASGLLAGGQETQYF,TGTGCTAGTGGACTACTAGCGGGGGGCCAAGAGACCCAGTACTTC
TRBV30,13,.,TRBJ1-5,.,CALDEGENQPQHF,TGTGCCTTAGATGAGGGGGAGAATCAGCCCCAGCATTTT
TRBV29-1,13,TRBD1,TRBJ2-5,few,CSVWTGTKETQYF,TGCAGCGTTTGGACAGGGACAAAAGAGACCCAGTACTTC
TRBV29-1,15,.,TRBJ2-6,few,CSVEKIDSGANVLTF,TGCAGCGTTGAAAAGATTGATTCTGGGGCCAACGTCCTGACTTTC
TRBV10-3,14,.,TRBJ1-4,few,CAISDTLENEKLFF,TGTGCCATCAGCGACACTCTAGAAAATGAAAAACTGTTTTTT
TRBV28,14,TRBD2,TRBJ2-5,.,CASSTSGGVETQYF,TGTGCCAGCAGCACTAGCGGGGGGGTGGAGACCCAGTACTTC